The text below deals with one T cell receptor (beta chain). Some clones are missing from TCRdb's copy, which holds only in-frame ones; the method was immunoSEQ multiplex PCR. The sample yields about 170,000 clones, approximately 85% seen once. The data stem from a study of blood T cell repertoires in COVID-19. The germline gives CDR1 SNHLY, CDR2 FYNNEI. This CDR3 contains 15 residues. J lost 3 bases, V lost 9 bases, and 8 bases had no gene match. V is TRBV2 and J is TRBJ1-4; 9 nucleotides agree with TRBD1. Sequencing input: peripheral blood. This clonotype originated in a man in his fifties or sixties who had recovered from COVID-19. This CDR3 reads CARQQGARSNEKLFF. The CDR3 bases are TGTGCCAGACAACAGGGGGCGCGTTCTAATGAAAAACTGTTTTTT.